The clone carrying this T cell receptor beta chain appeared a few times. No antigen is known for it. Documented treatment: roughly 10-day PBMC culture with coronavirus spike peptide pools or control peptides (ViraFEST assay). After expanding antigen-specific T cells with peptide pools, ViraFEST sequenced their TCRs. Once cultured less than 11 days, CD4+ T cells underwent isolation by negative selection. This sample is drawn from a study of vaccination and CD4 T cells after COVID-19. Study as a whole: Post-diagnosis, post-COVID samples were collected after a median around 100 days, ranging 35 to 161.

The study sequenced cultured CD4+ T cell DNA using the Oncomine TCR Beta short-read assay. One entry per CDR3 protein results from TCRdb running MiXCR on the PCR reads. Of under 20,000 distinct CDR3 sequences detected, about 80% appear once; the ten largest clones hold 17%. Sample: CD4+ T cells from blood, cultured in vitro, taken after SARS-CoV-2 vaccination. The clonotype comes from a human donor who received a COVID-19 vaccine.

In DNA form, the CDR3 reads TGCGCCAGCAGCTTGGCCCTAGCGGCGAACTCCTACGAGCAGTACTTC. Amino acid sequence: CASSLALAANSYEQYF. The rearrangement links TRBV5-1 to TRBJ2-7, with TRBD2 matching 7 bases. There are 16 residues in the CDR3. The ends lost 0 bases at V and 0 bases at J; junction bases unmatched: 6. Germline loops: CDR1 SGHRS, CDR2 YFSETQ.